This T cell receptor (beta chain) was sequenced in a study of shared clonotypes between healthy human individuals. Study-level background: A donor's plate count was three for CD4 naive and three for CD4 memory; CD8 naive had two and CD8 memory one. Notes on the study in general: A few donors shared around 5% of their naive CD4 clonotypes.

This CDR3 comprises 15 residues. CDR1 and CDR2 from the germline V gene are SEHNR and FQNEAQ (reference sequence). Between the trimmed V and J ends, which lost 3 bases and 7 bases, there was a span of 16 bases. Profiled with immunoSEQ multiplex PCR; TCRdb holds only in-frame clones, not every one. The data contain roughly 2,000,000 clones, just under 95% of them seen just once; the ten biggest clones take up 1.5% to 2%. The naive CD8 population came from CD45RO-negative cells selected for CCR7, without terminally differentiated effector memory CD45RA+ cells. To note about this clone: Antigen specificity is unknown.

This chain connects TRBV7-9 to TRBJ2-1; D is unclear. The sequence was obtained from a man younger than 35 in good health. Some clones in this sample may be carry-over from other donors' samples. The source material was naive CD8+ T cells from PBMCs. CDR3 residues: CASSLMPVTGNEQFF. CDR3 nucleotide sequence: TGTGCCAGCAGCTTGATGCCGGTGACTGGGAATGAGCAGTTCTTC.